This T cell receptor (beta chain) is from a study of neurological immune-mediated disorders. Overall study findings and caveats: Phylogenetic grouping assigned the repertoires of 18 of 34 multiple sclerosis patients to one related-CDR3 cluster, which constitutes a possible signature. Across subjects, expanded clones had no CDR3 amino acid sequences in common, pointing to private repertoires in all groups.

The unsorted libraries had their origin in 2 million PBMCs stored at -80 C. CDR1 SGHDT and CDR2 YYEEEE come from the germline V gene. V dropped 1 base and J dropped 5; count of bases not matched to a gene: 4. The CDR3 runs 15 residues. In its sample, this clonotype is medium-sized. Its antigen is unidentified. Synthesis of cDNA used 5'RACE (with 10-nucleotide random UMIs). TCRdb processed the 5' RACE reads anew with MiXCR; each CDR3 protein has one entry. The sample lists more than 40,000 distinct CDR3 sequences; approximately 2.8% were seen once. This chain connects TRBV5-6 to TRBJ2-5, with TRBD2 identical over 11 bases. The sequenced sample was PBMCs. The sequence was collected from a woman aged 50 to 60 with multiple sclerosis. CDR3 sequence reads: CASSLLAGGLETQYF. Written as DNA, the CDR3 is TGTGCCAGCAGCTTGTTAGCGGGGGGGCTGGAGACCCAGTACTTC.